Following are 6 T cell receptor beta chains from one sample sequenced in a study of blood T cell repertoires in COVID-19. TCRdb's table, derived via immunoSEQ multiplex PCR, lists solely in-frame clones and lacks some. The sample includes fewer than 300,000 clones, more than 70% of them seen just once. Source material: peripheral blood. The receptor source for this set is a woman aged 45-65 years with acute or convalescent COVID-19.

V usage is TRBV27 and J usage is TRBJ1-6; maybe TRBD1 (5 bases). Trimming pared 5 bases from V and 8 bases from J, leaving 16 bases between. Germline V lookup: CDR1 MNHEY, CDR2 SMNVEV (reference sequence). The CDR3 has 15 residues. The CDR3 here is CASSTLMGGYSPLHF. CDR3 DNA sequence: TGTGCCAGCAGTACCCTCATGGGGGGGTATTCACCCCTCCACTTT.

The table lists this clone with a count of one. The chain is built from TRBV21-1 and TRBJ2-3; TRBD1 reflects the table's D call only, with no check against the DNA. TRBV21-1 is a pseudogene. The CDR3 sequence is 16 residues long. The CDR3 here is CASRKQGVPSTDTQYF. CDR3 in DNA: TGTGCCAGCAGAAAACAGGGTGTCCCTAGCACAGATACGCAGTATTTT.

The V call is TRBV11-2, the J call TRBJ2-7, with 13 nucleotides matching TRBD2. V trimming: 3 bases; J trimming: 4 bases; junction bases outside the gene matches: 3. CDR3 length: 15 amino acids. Per the germline V gene, CDR1 is SGHAT and CDR2 is FQNNGV. The CDR3 spells CASSFGTSGDYEQYF. CDR3 sequence (DNA): TGTGCCAGCAGCTTTGGGACTAGCGGGGATTACGAGCAGTACTTC. Full variable domain (remainder filled in from reference TRBV11-2 and TRBJ2-7): EAGVAQSPRYKIIEKRQSVAFWCNPISGHATLYWYQQILGQGPKLLIQFQNNGVVDDSQLPKDRFSAERLKGVDSTLKIQPAKLEDSAVYLCASSFGTSGDYEQYFGPGTRLTVT.

In its sample, this clone was seen once. J is TRBJ2-1 and V is TRBV5-1; TRBD1 is a possible D gene (6 bases). V dropped 0 bases and J dropped 0 bases, with 13 bases sitting between them. Per germline, CDR1 SGHRS and CDR2 YFSETQ. There are 17 residues in the CDR3. CDR3 residues: CASSLVQGWSSYNEQFF. CDR3 in DNA: TGCGCCAGCAGCTTGGTACAGGGCTGGAGCTCCTACAATGAGCAGTTCTTC.

The rearrangement uses TRBV7-2 and TRBJ2-7, with TRBD2 as a possible D gene (6 bases). V lost 3 bases, J lost 3 bases, and 12 bases lay in between. The germline CDR1 and CDR2 sequences are SGHTA and FQGNSA. The CDR3 length is 14 residues. CDR3 DNA: TGTGCCAGCAGCTTCCGGGACGGGGGCTACGAGCAGTACTTC. This translates into CASSFRDGGYEQYF.

This chain connects TRBV10-3 to TRBJ1-1; possibly TRBD1 for D (6 bases). The CDR3 is made up of 14 amino acids. Germline lookup yields CDR1 ENHRY and CDR2 SYGVKD. The ends were cut back, 6 bases at V and 1 base at J, with 12 bases in the middle. Here the CDR3 DNA reads TGTGCCATCAGACAGACAGGTCCGAACACTGAAGCTTTCTTT. Translation gives CAIRQTGPNTEAFF.